The T cell receptor beta chain under discussion was sequenced for a study of OX40 agonist ivuxolimab in advanced cancers. Study summary: The treatment was a fully human IgG2 OX40 agonist, ivuxolimab. Eligibility admitted prior anti-PD-1, anti-PD-L1 or anti-CTLA-4 therapy; roughly 40% had some. Study conclusions and caveats: Patients who responded partially at 0.1-3.0 mg/kg showed clonal expansion ranking among the lowest.

The germline gives CDR1 KGHSH, CDR2 LQKENI. The CDR3 is 13 amino acids. V shed 4 bases and J shed 6 bases, with 12 bases lying between them. Only in-frame clones appear in the TCRdb table, and some are missing; sequencing was by immunoSEQ multiplex PCR. In the table there are tens of thousands of clones, about 86% of which are singletons. Sample share makes this clone medium-sized (0.01 to 0.1%). Antigen: not known. Sequenced here: CD4+ or CD8+ T cells sorted from blood, sampled in a trial of the OX40 agonist ivuxolimab. The J gene is TRBJ1-1, the V gene TRBV18, with D hard to call. This TCR came from an adult with an advanced solid tumor such as melanoma, head and neck, liver or kidney cancer. The CDR3 nucleotides are TGTGCCAGCTCACGTCCGGATGGGGCTGAAGCTTTCTTT. This encodes CASSRPDGAEAFF.